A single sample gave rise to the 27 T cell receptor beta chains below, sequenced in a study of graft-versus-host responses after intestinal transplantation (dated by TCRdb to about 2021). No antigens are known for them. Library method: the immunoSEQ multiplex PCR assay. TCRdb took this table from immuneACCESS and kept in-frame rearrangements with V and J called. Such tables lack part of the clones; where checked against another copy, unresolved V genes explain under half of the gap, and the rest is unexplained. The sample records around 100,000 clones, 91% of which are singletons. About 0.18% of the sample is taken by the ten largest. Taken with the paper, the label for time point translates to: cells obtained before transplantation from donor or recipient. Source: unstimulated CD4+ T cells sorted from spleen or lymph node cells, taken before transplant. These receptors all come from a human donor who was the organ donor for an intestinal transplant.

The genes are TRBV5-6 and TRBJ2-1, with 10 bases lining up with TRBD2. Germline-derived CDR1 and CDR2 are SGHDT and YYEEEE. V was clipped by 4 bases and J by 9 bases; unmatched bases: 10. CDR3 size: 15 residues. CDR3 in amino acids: CASSRSGGVDGEQFF. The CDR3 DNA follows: TGTGCCAGCAGCCGGAGCGGGGGGGTGGACGGTGAGCAGTTCTTC.

The CDR3 spells CASSSGGTVHEQYF. For the CDR3, the DNA is TGTGCCAGCAGCTCCGGCGGGACAGTCCACGAGCAGTACTTC. This rearrangement joins TRBV11-3 to TRBJ2-7; the D gene is possibly TRBD1 (7 bases). CDR3 length: 14 amino acids. Germline-derived CDR1 and CDR2 are SGHNT and YENEEA. The ends were cut back, 4 bases at V and 5 bases at J, with 15 bases in the middle.

The CDR3 nucleotides are TGTGCCAGCAGCCTGACAGGGGGCTATCAGAATGAGCAGTTCTTC. Amino acid sequence: CASSLTGGYQNEQFF. The chain carries TRBV7-2 and TRBJ2-1; TRBD1 agrees at 10 bases. CDR1 and CDR2 from the germline V gene are SGHTA and FQGNSA. The CDR3 covers 15 residues. Losses at the gene ends were 5 bases for V and 7 bases for J; bases not matched to a gene: 8.

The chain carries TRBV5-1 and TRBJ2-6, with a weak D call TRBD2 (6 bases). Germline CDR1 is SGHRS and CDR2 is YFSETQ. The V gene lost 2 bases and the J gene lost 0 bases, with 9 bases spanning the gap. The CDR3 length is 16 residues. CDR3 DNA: TGCGCCAGCAGCTTCGTGGGGGGCTCTGGGGCCAACGTCCTGACTTTC. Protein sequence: CASSFVGGSGANVLTF.

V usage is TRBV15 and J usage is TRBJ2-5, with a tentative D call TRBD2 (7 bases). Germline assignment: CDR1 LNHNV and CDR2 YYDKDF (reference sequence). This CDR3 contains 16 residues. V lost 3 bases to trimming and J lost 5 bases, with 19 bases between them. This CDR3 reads CATSSGPGGPQETQYF. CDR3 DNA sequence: TGTGCCACCAGCAGTGGACCGGGGGGCCCCCAGGAGACCCAGTACTTC.

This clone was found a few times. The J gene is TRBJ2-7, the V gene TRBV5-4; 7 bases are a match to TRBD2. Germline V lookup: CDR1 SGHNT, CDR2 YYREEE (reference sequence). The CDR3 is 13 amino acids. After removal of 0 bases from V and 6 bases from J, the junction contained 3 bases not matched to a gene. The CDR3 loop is CASSLVASGEQYF. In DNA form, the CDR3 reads TGTGCCAGCAGCTTGGTGGCTAGCGGCGAGCAGTACTTC.

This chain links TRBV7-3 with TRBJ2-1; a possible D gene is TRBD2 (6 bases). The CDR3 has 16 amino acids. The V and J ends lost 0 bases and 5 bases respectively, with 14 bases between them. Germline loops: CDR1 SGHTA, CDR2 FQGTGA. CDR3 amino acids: CASSLTASGVNNEQFF. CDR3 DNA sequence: TGTGCCAGCAGCTTAACGGCGTCGGGGGTAAACAATGAGCAGTTCTTC.

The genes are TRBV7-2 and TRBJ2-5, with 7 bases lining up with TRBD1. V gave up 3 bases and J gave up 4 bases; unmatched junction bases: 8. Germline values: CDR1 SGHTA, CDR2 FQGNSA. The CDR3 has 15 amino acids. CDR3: CASSFEQGWGETQYF. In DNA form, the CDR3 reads TGTGCCAGCAGCTTTGAACAGGGGTGGGGAGAGACCCAGTACTTC.

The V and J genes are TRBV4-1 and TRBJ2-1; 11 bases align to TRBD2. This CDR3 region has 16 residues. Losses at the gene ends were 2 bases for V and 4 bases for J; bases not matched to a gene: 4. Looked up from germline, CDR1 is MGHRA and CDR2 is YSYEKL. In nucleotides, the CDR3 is TGCGCCAGCAGCCAATTACTAGCGGGGGCATACAATGAGCAGTTCTTC. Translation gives CASSQLLAGAYNEQFF.

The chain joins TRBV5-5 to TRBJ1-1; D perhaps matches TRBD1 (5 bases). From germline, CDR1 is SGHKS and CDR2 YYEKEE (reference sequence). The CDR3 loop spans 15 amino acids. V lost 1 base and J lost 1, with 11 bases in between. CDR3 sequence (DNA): TGTGCCAGCAGCTTGTTCGGGGGAGGGAACACTGAAGCTTTCTTT. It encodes CASSLFGGGNTEAFF.

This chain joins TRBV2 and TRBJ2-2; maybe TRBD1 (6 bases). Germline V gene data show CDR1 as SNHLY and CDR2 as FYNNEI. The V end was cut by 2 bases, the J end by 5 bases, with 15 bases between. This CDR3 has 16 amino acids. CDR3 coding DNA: TGTGCCAGCAGTGAACTCGGACAGCAAAAGACCGGGGAGCTGTTTTTT. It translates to CASSELGQQKTGELFF.

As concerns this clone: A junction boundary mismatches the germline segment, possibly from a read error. The CDR3, as DNA: TGTGCCAGCACCTTATCCAGGGCGACCGGGGAGCTGTTTTTT. Its protein product is CASTLSRATGELFF. The rearrangement joins TRBV7-2 to TRBJ2-2; TRBD1 might be the D (5 bases). The CDR3 runs 14 residues. Germline V gene lookup returns CDR1 SGHTA and CDR2 FQGNSA.

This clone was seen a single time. CDR3 in amino acids: CASSVVGGGGNNEQFF. The CDR3, as DNA: TGTGCCAGCAGCGTAGTCGGCGGGGGGGGCAACAATGAGCAGTTCTTC. V gene TRBV9 combines with J gene TRBJ2-1; 9 bases match TRBD2. V dropped 0 bases and J dropped 5; count of bases not matched to a gene: 6. The V gene's germline CDR1 is SGDLS and CDR2 YYNGEE. CDR3 size: 16 residues.

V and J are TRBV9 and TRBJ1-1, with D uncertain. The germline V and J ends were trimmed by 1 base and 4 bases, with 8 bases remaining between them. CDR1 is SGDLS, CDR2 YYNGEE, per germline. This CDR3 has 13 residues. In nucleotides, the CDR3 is TGTGCCAGCAGCGTAATATCGAGCACTGAAGCTTTCTTT. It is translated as CASSVISSTEAFF.

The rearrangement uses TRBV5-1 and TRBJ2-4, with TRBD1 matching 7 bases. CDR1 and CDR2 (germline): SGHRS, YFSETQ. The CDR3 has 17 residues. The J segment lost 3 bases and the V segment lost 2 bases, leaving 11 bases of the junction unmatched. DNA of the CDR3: TGCGCCAGCAGCTTATCCGATAACAGGGGCATCAAAAACATTCAGTACTTC. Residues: CASSLSDNRGIKNIQYF. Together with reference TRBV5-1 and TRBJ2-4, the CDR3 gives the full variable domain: KAGVTQTPRYLIKTRGQQVTLSCSPISGHRSVSWYQQTPGQGLQFLFEYFSETQRNKGNFPGRFSGRQFSNSRSEMNVSTLELGDSALYLCASSLSDNRGIKNIQYFGAGTRLSVL.

The CDR3 DNA follows: TGTGCCAGCAGTTTGTTGGGTCAGGGCCGAGATACGCAGTATTTT. Amino acids: CASSLLGQGRDTQYF. This chain links TRBV28 with TRBJ2-3; tentative D call: TRBD1 (5 bases). The V end was cut by 3 bases, the J end by 5 bases, with 15 bases between. Germline V gives CDR1 MDHEN, CDR2 SYDVKM. This CDR3 contains 15 residues.

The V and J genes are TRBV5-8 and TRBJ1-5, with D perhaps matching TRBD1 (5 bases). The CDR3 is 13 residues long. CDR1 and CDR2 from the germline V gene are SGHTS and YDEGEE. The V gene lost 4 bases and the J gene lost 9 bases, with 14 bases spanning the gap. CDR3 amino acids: CASSPGLKLPQHF. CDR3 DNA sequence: TGTGCCAGCAGCCCGGGACTGAAGCTGCCCCAGCATTTT.

Here the CDR3 DNA reads TGCGCCAGCAGCCGCGGGACGCTGGCAACTAATGAAAAACTGTTTTTT. This gives the protein CASSRGTLATNEKLFF. The gene calls are TRBV4-1 and TRBJ1-4, with a weak D call TRBD1 (5 bases). V was clipped by 4 bases and J by 0 bases, with 12 bases between them. The CDR3 is 16 residues long. Germline V gives CDR1 MGHRA, CDR2 YSYEKL.

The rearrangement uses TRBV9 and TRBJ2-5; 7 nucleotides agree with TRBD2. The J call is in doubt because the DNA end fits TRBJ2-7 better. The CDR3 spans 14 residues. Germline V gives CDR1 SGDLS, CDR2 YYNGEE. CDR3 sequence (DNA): TGTGCCAGCAGCACCACTAGCGTCTCCTACGAGCAGTACTTC. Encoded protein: CASSTTSVSYEQYF.

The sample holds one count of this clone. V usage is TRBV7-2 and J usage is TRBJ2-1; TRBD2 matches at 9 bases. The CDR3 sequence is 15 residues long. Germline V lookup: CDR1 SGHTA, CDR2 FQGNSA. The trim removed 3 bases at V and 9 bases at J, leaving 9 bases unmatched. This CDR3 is CASSLFIAGVGEQFF. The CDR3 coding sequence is TGTGCCAGCAGCTTGTTTATAGCGGGGGTAGGTGAGCAGTTCTTC. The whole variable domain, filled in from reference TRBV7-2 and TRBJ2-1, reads GAGVSQSPSNKVTEKGKDVELRCDPISGHTALYWYRQSLGQGLEFLIYFQGNSAPDKSGLPSDRFSAERTGGSVSTLTIQRTQQEDSAVYLCASSLFIAGVGEQFFGPGTRLTVL.

CDR3 amino acids: CAWSVFGNSPLHF. DNA of the CDR3: TGTGCCTGGAGTGTATTCGGTAATTCACCCCTCCACTTT. The chain couples TRBV30 to TRBJ1-6; unclear D gene. Germline V gene data show CDR1 as GTSNPN and CDR2 as SVGIG (reference sequence). The CDR3 is made up of 13 amino acids. Trimming cost V 0 bases and J 6 bases, with 6 bases left between them.

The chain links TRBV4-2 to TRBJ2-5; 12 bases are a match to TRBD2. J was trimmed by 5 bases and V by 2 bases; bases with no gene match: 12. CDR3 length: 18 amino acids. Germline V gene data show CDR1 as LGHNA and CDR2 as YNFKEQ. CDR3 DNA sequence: TGTGCCAGCAGCCAATTTGTCCCTCTAGCGGGGGGGGACGAGACCCAGTACTTC. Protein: CASSQFVPLAGGDETQYF.

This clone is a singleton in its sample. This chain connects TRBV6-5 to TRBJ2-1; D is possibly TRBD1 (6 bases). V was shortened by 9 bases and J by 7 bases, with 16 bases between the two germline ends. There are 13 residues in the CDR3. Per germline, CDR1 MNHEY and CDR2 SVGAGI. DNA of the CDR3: TGTGCCAGTGGCAGAACAGGGTGGAATGAGCAGTTCTTC. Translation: CASGRTGWNEQFF.

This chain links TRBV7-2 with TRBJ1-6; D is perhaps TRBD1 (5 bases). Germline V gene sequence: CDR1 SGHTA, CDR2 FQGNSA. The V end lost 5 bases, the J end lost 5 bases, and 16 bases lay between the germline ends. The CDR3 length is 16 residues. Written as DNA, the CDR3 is TGTGCCAGCAGCCTAACGAGACAGACTCATAATTCACCCCTCCACTTT. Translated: CASSLTRQTHNSPLHF.

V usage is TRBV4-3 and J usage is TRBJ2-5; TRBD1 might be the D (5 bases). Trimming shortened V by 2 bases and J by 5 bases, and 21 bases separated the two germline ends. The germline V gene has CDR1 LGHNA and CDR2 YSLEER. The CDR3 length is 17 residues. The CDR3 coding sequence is TGCGCCAGCAGCCAATTCGCGGATAGGGGTTTGGGGGAGACCCAGTACTTC. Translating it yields CASSQFADRGLGETQYF.

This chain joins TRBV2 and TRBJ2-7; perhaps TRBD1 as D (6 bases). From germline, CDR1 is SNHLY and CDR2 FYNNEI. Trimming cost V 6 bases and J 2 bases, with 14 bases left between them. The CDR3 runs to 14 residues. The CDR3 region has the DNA TGTGCCAGCAGACACCGGGACACTACCTACGAGCAGTACTTC. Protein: CASRHRDTTYEQYF.

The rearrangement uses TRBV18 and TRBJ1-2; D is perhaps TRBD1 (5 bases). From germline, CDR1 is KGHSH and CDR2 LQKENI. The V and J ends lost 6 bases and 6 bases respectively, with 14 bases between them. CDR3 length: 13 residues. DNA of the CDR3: TGTGCCAGCTCCCAATCAGGGTCTCATGGCTACACCTTC. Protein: CASSQSGSHGYTF.